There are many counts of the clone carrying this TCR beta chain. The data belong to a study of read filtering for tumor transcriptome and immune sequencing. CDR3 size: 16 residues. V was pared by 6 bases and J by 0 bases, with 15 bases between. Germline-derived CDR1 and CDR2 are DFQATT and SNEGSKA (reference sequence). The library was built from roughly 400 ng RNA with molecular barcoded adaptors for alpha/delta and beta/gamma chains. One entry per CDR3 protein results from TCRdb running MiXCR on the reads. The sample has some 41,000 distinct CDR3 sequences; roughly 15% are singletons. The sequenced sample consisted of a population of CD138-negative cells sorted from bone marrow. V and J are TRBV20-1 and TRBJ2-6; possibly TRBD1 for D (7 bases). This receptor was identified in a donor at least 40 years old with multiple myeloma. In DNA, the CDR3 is TGCAGTGCACCCAGGGGGACTGTCTCTGGGGCCAACGTCCTGACTTTC. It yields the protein CSAPRGTVSGANVLTF.